This T cell receptor beta chain is drawn from a study of cytomegalovirus exposure and HLA in healthy donors. Broader study findings: Cytomegalovirus association was listed for roughly 160 TCR beta chains.

13 Jbeta primers and 60 Vbeta primers were used for the PCR. The data were produced by immunoSEQ multiplex PCR, yet TCRdb's version contains in-frame clones alone and is incomplete. Among 200,000 to 250,000 clones listed, over 65% were seen once. V lost 5 bases and J 2 bases, leaving 16 bases between the germline ends. In germline, CDR1 is LNHDA, CDR2 SQIVND (reference sequence). This CDR3 region has 15 residues. On this clone itself: Its cognate antigen is unknown.

The origin of this receptor is a man aged 18 to 30 in good health and CMV-seronegative. Sequencing used PBMCs. The J gene is TRBJ2-7, the V gene TRBV19; a possible D gene is TRBD1 (5 bases). CDR3 sequence: CASSPRRTQTYEQYF. The CDR3 bases are TGTGCCAGTAGTCCCCGACGGACACAGACCTACGAGCAGTACTTC. Full variable domain (remainder filled in from reference TRBV19 and TRBJ2-7): DGGITQSPKYLFRKEGQNVTLSCEQNLNHDAMYWYRQDPGQGLRLIYYSQIVNDFQKGDIAEGYSVSREKKESFPLTVTSAQKNPTAFYLCASSPRRTQTYEQYFGPGTRLTVT.